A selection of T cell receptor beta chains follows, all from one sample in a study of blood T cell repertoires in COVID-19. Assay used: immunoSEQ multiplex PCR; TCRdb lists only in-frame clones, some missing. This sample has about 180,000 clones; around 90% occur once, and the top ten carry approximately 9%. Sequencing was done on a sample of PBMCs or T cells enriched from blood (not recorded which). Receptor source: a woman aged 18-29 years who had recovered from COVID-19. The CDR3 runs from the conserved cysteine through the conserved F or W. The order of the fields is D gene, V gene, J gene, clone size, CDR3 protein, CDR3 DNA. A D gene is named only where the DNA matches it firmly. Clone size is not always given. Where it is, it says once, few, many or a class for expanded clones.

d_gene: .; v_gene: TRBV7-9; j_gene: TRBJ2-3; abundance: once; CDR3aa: CASSLAGSHTQYF; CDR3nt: TGTGCCAGCAGCTTAGCGGGTAGCCATACGCAGTATTTT
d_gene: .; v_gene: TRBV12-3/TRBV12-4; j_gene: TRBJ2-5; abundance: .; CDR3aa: CASTVRETQYF; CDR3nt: TGTGCCAGCACCGTTCGAGAGACCCAGTACTTC
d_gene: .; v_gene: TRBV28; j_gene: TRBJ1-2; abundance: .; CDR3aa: CASDRGGYTF; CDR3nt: TGTGCCAGCGATCGCGGAGGCTACACCTTC
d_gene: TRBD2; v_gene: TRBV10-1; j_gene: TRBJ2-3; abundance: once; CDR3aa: CASSPVIAGGLGTDTQYF; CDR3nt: TGCGCCAGCAGCCCCGTGATAGCGGGGGGGCTTGGCACAGATACGCAGTATTTT
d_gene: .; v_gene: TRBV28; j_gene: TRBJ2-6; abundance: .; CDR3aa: CASSLGLSGANVLTF; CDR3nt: TGTGCCAGCAGTTTAGGACTATCTGGGGCCAACGTCCTGACTTTC
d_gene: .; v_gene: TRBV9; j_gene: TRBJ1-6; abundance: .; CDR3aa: CASSVGSGDSSYNSPLHF; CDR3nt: TGTGCCAGCAGCGTAGGGTCAGGGGATAGCTCCTATAATTCACCCCTCCACTTT
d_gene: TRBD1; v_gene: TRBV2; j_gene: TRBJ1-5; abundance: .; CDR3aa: CASSDRDNQPQHF; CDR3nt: TGTGCCAGCTCCGACAGGGACAATCAGCCCCAGCATTTT
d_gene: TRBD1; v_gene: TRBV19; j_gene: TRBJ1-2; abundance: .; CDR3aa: CASSPGQGNYGYTF; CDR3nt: TGTGCCAGTAGTCCGGGACAGGGGAACTATGGCTACACCTTC
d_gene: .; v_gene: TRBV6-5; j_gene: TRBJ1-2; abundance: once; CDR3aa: CASSYSIPPRNYGYTF; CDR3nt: TGTGCCAGCAGTTACTCGATTCCTCCTCGGAACTATGGCTACACCTTC
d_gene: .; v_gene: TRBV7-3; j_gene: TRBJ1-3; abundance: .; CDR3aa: CASSLGPSGNTIYF; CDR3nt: TGTGCCAGCAGCTTAGGCCCCTCTGGAAACACCATATATTTT
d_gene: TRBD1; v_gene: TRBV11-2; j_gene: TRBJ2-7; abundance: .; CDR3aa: CASSPWGQGGYEQYF; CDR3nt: TGTGCCAGCAGCCCCTGGGGACAGGGCGGCTACGAGCAGTACTTC